The 6 T cell receptor beta chains given below trace back to one sample, sequenced in a study of human T cells and chemical hapten exposure. Documented time point: pre-sensitization, week 0. The sample's treatment: therapeutic diphenylcyclopropenone sensitization with weekly scalp DPC. Each CDR3 protein is one row after TCRdb ran MiXCR on the RACE reads. The data hold roughly 40,000 distinct CDR3 sequences, with roughly 12% observed a single time. Sample: whole blood, taken in connection with sensitization to the hapten diphenylcyclopropenone (DPC). All receptors derive from a woman aged 25-40 years with alopecia areata. Some clones in this sample may be carry-over from other donors' samples.

In its sample, this clonotype was seen many times. The chain has TRBV6-2 or TRBV6-3 and TRBJ2-1, with no clear D. The CDR3 has 13 residues. Germline assignment: CDR1 MNHEY and CDR2 SVGEGT. Trimming stripped 4 bases from V and 9 bases from J, with 13 bases between. The CDR3 DNA is TGTGCCAGCAGTTTCCTCCGCCTGGGTGAGCAGTTCTTC. Translating gives CASSFLRLGEQFF.

At least ten counts were recorded for this clonotype. The chain is built from TRBV28 and TRBJ2-7; D tentatively fits TRBD1 or TRBD2 (5 bases each). CDR3 size: 12 residues. Trimming took 2 bases from V and 11 from J, leaving 13 bases between them. Germline CDR1 is MDHEN and CDR2 is SYDVKM. The CDR3 DNA sequence: TGTGCCAGCAGTTTAGAGAGGGGCCGGAAGTACTTC. Translation: CASSLERGRKYF.

This clonotype was observed at least ten times. This chain joins TRBV20-1 and TRBJ1-4; D ambiguous. The length of the CDR3 is 12 residues. Trimming removed 1 base at V and 3 bases at J, with 3 bases between. The germline V gene has CDR1 DFQATT and CDR2 SNEGSKA (reference sequence). Written as DNA, the CDR3 is TGCAGTGCTAGAGCACCTAATGAAAAACTGTTTTTT. Translation: CSARAPNEKLFF.

This clonotype was picked up many times. This CDR3 reads CASSRGLNTEAFF. CDR3 sequence (DNA): TGTGCCAGCAGTCGGGGTTTGAACACTGAAGCTTTCTTT. This chain uses TRBV28 with TRBJ1-1; D gene ambiguous. CDR1 MDHEN and CDR2 SYDVKM come from the germline V gene. V was shortened by 5 bases and J by 0 bases, with 7 bases between the two germline ends. The CDR3 spans 13 residues.

The chain employs TRBV5-1 and TRBJ2-7; D is unclear. The V end was cut by 0 bases, the J end by 5 bases, with 9 bases between. This CDR3 is 13 amino acids long. Germline values: CDR1 SGHRS, CDR2 YFSETQ. The CDR3 region is CASSLVVGNEQYF. In DNA, the CDR3 is TGCGCCAGCAGCTTGGTGGTAGGGAACGAGCAGTACTTC.

This clonotype came up many times. The V and J genes are TRBV7-2 and TRBJ2-7; D gene ambiguous. V dropped 5 bases and J dropped 0 bases, with 2 bases sitting between them. This CDR3 has 11 amino acids. Germline V gene sequence: CDR1 SGHTA, CDR2 FQGNSA. The CDR3 here is CASSISYEQYF. The CDR3 nucleotides are TGTGCCAGCAGCATCTCCTACGAGCAGTACTTC.